Listed below are T cell receptor beta chains from one sample, sequenced in a study of Ad26.COV2.S vaccination and SARS-CoV-2 variants. Repertoires were generated with immunoSEQ multiplex PCR, while TCRdb's copy carries only in-frame clones and drops some. This table has roughly 100,000 clones, about 78% appearing once. This specimen consisted of peripheral blood, obtained after recovery from COVID-19. These receptors all come from a human donor who had recovered from COVID-19. Both conserved end residues are part of each CDR3. A D gene is named only where the DNA matches it firmly. Size tells how often a clone was seen (once, few, many) or the class of an expanded clone, and some rows leave it out.

D,size,V,J,DNA,CDR3
-,once,TRBV29-1,TRBJ2-3,TGCAGCGTGGAGCTCAGTAAAACAGGTACTTGGACAGATACGCAGTATTTT,CSVELSKTGTWTDTQYF
TRBD2,-,TRBV3-1/TRBV3-2,TRBJ2-5,TGTGCCAGCAGCCAACAAGCGGGGCCACAAGAGACCCAGTACTTC,CASSQQAGPQETQYF
-,-,TRBV12-3/TRBV12-4,TRBJ2-5,TGTGCCAGCAGTTTTTCCGGGGAGACCCAGTACTTC,CASSFSGETQYF
-,-,TRBV30,TRBJ1-4,TGTGCCTGGAGTGTACCCCAGACTTCGAGGGAAAAACTGTTTTTT,CAWSVPQTSREKLFF
-,-,TRBV7-9,TRBJ1-1,TGTGCCAGCAGCTTGCAAGGGTTCACTGAAGCTTTCTTT,CASSLQGFTEAFF
TRBD1,-,TRBV27,TRBJ2-7,TGTGCCAGCAGTTTAACGAGGACAGGGGGCTACGAGCAGTACTTC,CASSLTRTGGYEQYF
TRBD1,-,TRBV4-1,TRBJ2-7,TGCGCCAGCAGCCAAGAATTTCCGCCGGGACAGCGATTCTACGAGCAGTACTTC,CASSQEFPPGQRFYEQYF
TRBD2,-,TRBV6-1,TRBJ2-1,TGTGCCAGCAGTGAAGCGTTTACTAGCGGGGGCTCCTACAATGAGCAGTTCTTC,CASSEAFTSGGSYNEQFF
-,-,TRBV28,TRBJ1-4,TGTGCCAGCAGCGGAGGGGCTGAGGAAAAACTGTTTTTT,CASSGGAEEKLFF
-,-,TRBV5-1,TRBJ2-7,TGCGCCAGCAGCGAGGCAGGGTTACCCTCCTACGAGCAGTACTTC,CASSEAGLPSYEQYF
-,few,TRBV25-1,TRBJ1-2,TGTGCCAGCATAGGATTCCAGGGCTTCGGCTACACCTTC,CASIGFQGFGYTF
TRBD1,-,TRBV3-1/TRBV3-2,TRBJ2-7,TGTGCCAGCAGCGCAGAGGCGGGACAGGGGAATATTCCCTACGAGCAGTACTTC,CASSAEAGQGNIPYEQYF
-,-,TRBV10-2,TRBJ1-5,TGCGCCAGCAGTGAGTCGACAGTTTCCCAGCCCCAGCATTTT,CASSESTVSQPQHF
-,-,TRBV7-3,TRBJ1-2,TGTGCCAGCAGCTTAGAGGGCGTCGACTATGGCTACACCTTC,CASSLEGVDYGYTF
TRBD1,-,TRBV5-1,TRBJ1-1,TGCGCCAGCAGCTTGGAACGGGACAGCCGAAACACTGAAGCTTTCTTT,CASSLERDSRNTEAFF
TRBD1,-,TRBV23-1,TRBJ2-2,TGCGCCAGCAGTCCTTACAGGGGATACACCGGGGAGCTGTTTTTT,CASSPYRGYTGELFF
-,once,TRBV7-3,TRBJ2-2,TGTGCCAGCAGCTTAGGAACTCCCAACACCGGGGAGCTGTTTTTT,CASSLGTPNTGELFF
-,-,TRBV5-5,TRBJ2-3,TGTGCCAGCAGCTTTGGGGGGGCCACAGATACGCAGTATTTT,CASSFGGATDTQYF
-,-,TRBV28,TRBJ1-1,TGTGCCAGCAGTTTATCGGCAGGCAACACTGAAGCTTTCTTT,CASSLSAGNTEAFF
TRBD1,-,TRBV10-3,TRBJ1-2,TGTGCCATCAGTGGGGGATGGGACAGGGATGATGAATACTACACCTTC,CAISGGWDRDDEYYTF
-,-,TRBV28,TRBJ1-4,TGTGCCAGCAGTTTCATAGGGGTGACTAATGAAAAACTGTTTTTT,CASSFIGVTNEKLFF
TRBD1,-,TRBV2,TRBJ1-6,TGTGCCAGCAGTGAAGCCCCGGGGACAGGGGTTTCACCCCTCCACTTT,CASSEAPGTGVSPLHF
-,once,TRBV11-2,TRBJ2-5,TGTGCCAGCAGCTTAGAGGTGACATTACAAGAGACCCAGTACTTC,CASSLEVTLQETQYF
-,-,TRBV27,TRBJ1-1,TGTGCCAGCAGTTTGTCCGGACAGCCTTACACTGAAGCTTTCTTT,CASSLSGQPYTEAFF
-,-,TRBV12-3/TRBV12-4,TRBJ2-5,TGTGCCAGCAGGGTGGGCAGGACGGAGACCCAGTACTTC,CASRVGRTETQYF
TRBD1,-,TRBV23-1,TRBJ2-5,TGCGCCAGCAGTCAGGTGACAGGGGGAGAGGAGACCCAGTACTTC,CASSQVTGGEETQYF
-,few,TRBV6-5,TRBJ1-1,TGTGCCAGCAGTTACGAGACCGGTATGAACACTGAAGCTTTCTTT,CASSYETGMNTEAFF
TRBD2,-,TRBV5-1,TRBJ2-1,TGCGCCAGCAGCTTGGCCGAGACTAGCGGGAGCTCCTACAATGAGCAGTTCTTC,CASSLAETSGSSYNEQFF
-,-,TRBV5-1,TRBJ1-3,TGCGCCAGCAGCCCTGGCATTGGAAACACCATATATTTT,CASSPGIGNTIYF
TRBD1,few,TRBV28,TRBJ1-5,TGTGCCAGCAGAACAGGGGCGTGGAGTAGCAATCAGCCCCAGCATTTT,CASRTGAWSSNQPQHF
TRBD1,-,TRBV9,TRBJ2-4,TGTGCCAGCAGCACGTTCGGACAGGGAAACATTCAGTACTTC,CASSTFGQGNIQYF
-,-,TRBV6-6,TRBJ1-2,TGTGCCAGCAGTCTTGAAGGGTTTCTCTATGGCTACACCTTC,CASSLEGFLYGYTF